Each of the 21 T cell receptor beta chains below was sequenced from the same sample in a study of beta chain features in type 1 diabetes. Investigators reverse transcribed all isolated RNA, so they sequenced expressed TCRB transcripts. Libraries were prepared by immunoSEQ multiplex PCR; TCRdb keeps only in-frame clonotypes and omits some of them. This sample yields 310,000 or so clones, of which about 15% are seen a single time; approximately 0.015% belongs to the top ten. These receptors have no identified antigens. The study, taken as a whole, reports: People with Type 1 diabetes carried modestly yet significantly shorter TCRB CDR3s in all four CD4+ subsets.

Sequencing was done on a sample of naive CD4+ T cells from blood. The receptors were gathered from a young man with type 1 diabetes.

The sample holds a few counts of this clone. The V gene is TRBV18, the J gene TRBJ1-5; D uncertain. Trimming cost V 0 bases and J 0 bases, with 21 bases left between them. The CDR3 covers 20 residues. Germline CDR1 reads KGHSH; CDR2 reads LQKENI. The CDR3 sequence is CASSPPVGRTHFNSNQPQHF. The DNA for the CDR3 is TGTGCCAGCTCACCACCGGTGGGGAGAACTCACTTCAATAGCAATCAGCCCCAGCATTTT.

The sample holds a few counts of this clone. J is TRBJ2-3 and V is TRBV7-9; D is perhaps TRBD1 (6 bases). Germline values: CDR1 SEHNR, CDR2 FQNEAQ (reference sequence). This CDR3 comprises 15 residues. V was pared by 4 bases and J by 2 bases, with 13 bases between. The CDR3 DNA follows: TGTGCCAGCAGCTCTTACTGGGGGCACACAGATACGCAGTATTTT. This encodes CASSSYWGHTDTQYF.

This clone was seen more than once but under ten times. V usage is TRBV12-5 and J usage is TRBJ2-5; 7 positions agree with TRBD1. The CDR3 covers 13 residues. Germline V gene data show CDR1 as LGHNT and CDR2 as FRNRAP. Trimming took 3 bases from V and 5 from J; bases not matched to a gene: 3. The CDR3 coding sequence is TGTGCTAGTGGTTTCGACAGGGCGGAGACCCAGTACTTC. Protein: CASGFDRAETQYF. The whole variable domain, remainder taken from reference TRBV12-5 and TRBJ2-5, is DARVTQTPRHKVTEMGQEVTMRCQPILGHNTVFWYRQTMMQGLELLAYFRNRAPLDDSGMPKDRFSAEMPDATLATLKIQPSEPRDSAVYFCASGFDRAETQYFGPGTRLLVL.

In this sample, this clone turned up a few times. The chain joins TRBV5-4 to TRBJ1-1; D may be TRBD1 (6 bases). Per germline, CDR1 SGHNT and CDR2 YYREEE (reference sequence). The CDR3 has 18 amino acids. The V gene lost 3 bases and the J gene lost 5 bases, with 26 bases spanning the gap. The CDR3 sequence: CASSSRTGSWIVGTEAFF. The CDR3 coding sequence is TGTGCCAGCAGCTCCCGAACAGGGTCTTGGATCGTTGGGACTGAAGCTTTCTTT.

This clone was picked up a small number of times. The chain has TRBV19 and TRBJ2-2; D may be TRBD2 (5 bases). V lost 4 bases to trimming and J lost 6 bases, with 9 bases between them. Germline-derived CDR1 and CDR2 are LNHDA and SQIVND (reference sequence). The CDR3 has 13 amino acids. CDR3 loop: CASSKVSAGELFF. As DNA, the CDR3 is TGTGCCAGTAGTAAAGTTAGCGCCGGGGAGCTGTTTTTT. Filled out from reference TRBV19 and TRBJ2-2, the complete variable domain reads DGGITQSPKYLFRKEGQNVTLSCEQNLNHDAMYWYRQDPGQGLRLIYYSQIVNDFQKGDIAEGYSVSREKKESFPLTVTSAQKNPTAFYLCASSKVSAGELFFGEGSRLTVL.

This clone was detected only a few times. This chain joins TRBV11-3 and TRBJ2-3, with 9 nucleotides matching TRBD2. V shed 3 bases and J 0 bases; nucleotides not matched to a gene: 7. CDR1 and CDR2 from the germline V gene are SGHNT and YENEEA. The CDR3 sequence is 17 residues long. CDR3 in amino acids: CASSFGGRGSSTDTQYF. CDR3 coding DNA: TGTGCCAGCAGCTTTGGCGGGAGGGGTTCTAGCACAGATACGCAGTATTTT.

J is TRBJ2-7 and V is TRBV30; D is ambiguous. The CDR3 contains 13 residues. Germline lookup yields CDR1 GTSNPN and CDR2 SVGIG (reference sequence). Trimming pared 4 bases from V and 6 bases from J, leaving 16 bases between. CDR3 region: CAWKNGHRVEQYF. The CDR3 DNA reads as TGTGCCTGGAAAAATGGGCATCGAGTCGAGCAGTACTTC.

CDR3 sequence: CAWSRLGSEKLFF. CDR3 bases: TGTGCCTGGAGTCGCCTCGGGTCAGAAAAACTGTTTTTT. The chain recombines TRBV30 with TRBJ1-4; D ambiguous. The CDR3 sequence is 13 residues long. Trimming removed 2 bases at V and 8 bases at J, with 12 bases between. Germline V CDR1 and CDR2: GTSNPN, SVGIG (reference sequence).

The chain employs TRBV30 and TRBJ1-1; tentatively, D is TRBD1 (5 bases). Trimming shortened V by 3 bases and J by 1 base, and 9 bases separated the two germline ends. The length of the CDR3 is 13 residues. Germline V lookup: CDR1 GTSNPN, CDR2 SVGIG (reference sequence). The CDR3: CAWRLGANTEAFF. The CDR3 DNA sequence: TGTGCCTGGAGATTAGGGGCGAACACTGAAGCTTTCTTT.

This clone was recorded a few times. Distinct nucleotide sequences in the sample also encode this CDR3. J is TRBJ2-7 and V is TRBV18, with a weak D call TRBD1 (6 bases). Between the trimmed V and J ends, which lost 3 bases and 0 bases, there was a span of 9 bases. From germline, CDR1 is KGHSH and CDR2 LQKENI. The CDR3 is made up of 14 amino acids. Here the CDR3 DNA reads TGTGCCAGCTCACCGGGACAAAGCTCCTACGAGCAGTACTTC. It encodes CASSPGQSSYEQYF.

The rearrangement links TRBV11-2 to TRBJ2-7, with 7 nucleotides matching TRBD2. The junction had 8 bases not matched to a gene; V was cut back by 5 bases and J by 4 bases. The germline gives CDR1 SGHAT, CDR2 FQNNGV. The CDR3 has 14 amino acids. In DNA form, the CDR3 reads TGTGCCAGCAGCGGTGGGGCTAGCGGTTACGAGCAGTACTTC. Amino acids: CASSGGASGYEQYF. Looking up the rest from reference TRBV11-2 and TRBJ2-7 gives the full variable domain: EAGVAQSPRYKIIEKRQSVAFWCNPISGHATLYWYQQILGQGPKLLIQFQNNGVVDDSQLPKDRFSAERLKGVDSTLKIQPAKLEDSAVYLCASSGGASGYEQYFGPGTRLTVT.

This clone was counted only a few times. The rearrangement uses TRBV30 and TRBJ2-7; 9 bases line up with TRBD1. CDR1 and CDR2 from the germline V gene are GTSNPN and SVGIG (reference sequence). With 3 bases clipped from V and 5 bases from J, the junction kept 8 bases outside the gene matches. This CDR3 is built from 14 residues. This chain's CDR3 is CAWRVQGALDEQYF. The CDR3 DNA reads TGTGCCTGGAGAGTACAGGGGGCGTTGGACGAGCAGTACTTC.

CDR3 DNA: TGTGCCAGCAGCTTATCATTTAGCCGGGAGACCCAGTACTTC. Residues: CASSLSFSRETQYF. The chain links TRBV13 to TRBJ2-5; D not certain. Germline V lookup: CDR1 PRHDT, CDR2 FYEKMQ (reference sequence). V lost 2 bases to trimming and J lost 5 bases, with 12 bases between them. The length of the CDR3 is 14 residues.

This clone was picked up a small number of times. The rearrangement joins TRBV11-3 to TRBJ2-2; TRBD1 is a possible D gene (6 bases). Trimming left V 2 bases short and J 3 bases short, with 7 bases between. Germline V CDR1 and CDR2: SGHNT, YENEEA. The CDR3 has 14 amino acids. The CDR3 bases are TGTGCCAGCAGCTTAAACAGGGACACCGGGGAGCTGTTTTTT. Its translation is CASSLNRDTGELFF.

This clone occurred a few times. The rearrangement joins TRBV29-1 to TRBJ1-2, with a weak D call TRBD1 (6 bases). The germline V and J ends were trimmed by 4 bases and 4 bases, with 13 bases remaining between them. CDR3 size: 13 residues. Germline assignment: CDR1 SQVTM and CDR2 ANQGSEA. The CDR3 here is CSVGEGVGYGYTF. The CDR3 DNA is TGCAGCGTTGGCGAGGGGGTAGGCTATGGCTACACCTTC.

The chain links TRBV28 to TRBJ2-3; 10 nucleotides line up with TRBD2. After removal of 8 bases from V and 6 bases from J, the junction contained 8 bases not matched to a gene. Germline loops: CDR1 MDHEN, CDR2 SYDVKM. This CDR3 region has 14 residues. The CDR3 protein is CASGSGRIWDTQYF. In DNA, the CDR3 is TGTGCCAGCGGTAGCGGGAGGATATGGGATACGCAGTATTTT.

This clone was seen a handful of times. V gene TRBV30 combines with J gene TRBJ2-5, with TRBD1 as a possible D gene (5 bases). The germline V gene has CDR1 GTSNPN and CDR2 SVGIG (reference sequence). Trimming left V 6 bases short and J 2 bases short, with 16 bases between. CDR3 size: 14 residues. CDR3 nucleotide sequence: TGTGCCTGCATGACTCAGGGTTATCAAGAGACCCAGTACTTC. Amino acid sequence: CACMTQGYQETQYF. Using reference TRBV30 and TRBJ2-5 for the parts outside the CDR3, the full variable domain is SQTIHQWPATLVQPVGSPLSLECTVEGTSNPNLYWYRQAAGRGLQLLFYSVGIGQISSEVPQNLSASRPQDRQFILSSKKLLLSDSGFYLCACMTQGYQETQYFGPGTRLLVL.

Written as DNA, the CDR3 is TGTGCCAGCAGCTTAGCCCATGGACAGCATCAGCCCCAGCATTTT. It is translated as CASSLAHGQHQPQHF. J is TRBJ1-5 and V is TRBV7-6; D is possibly TRBD1 (6 bases). This CDR3 has 15 residues. Germline assignment: CDR1 SGHVS and CDR2 FNYEAQ. With 0 bases removed from V and 5 bases from J, the gap between germline ends came to 11 bases.

This chain joins TRBV7-8 and TRBJ2-7; 11 bases line up with TRBD2. The V gene end was trimmed by 1 base and the J gene end by 4 bases; junction bases not matched to a gene: 9. The length of the CDR3 is 17 residues. Germline V gene lookup returns CDR1 SGHVS and CDR2 FQNEAQ. CDR3 sequence: CASSLVPGLAGRYEQYF. Here the CDR3 DNA reads TGTGCCAGCAGCTTAGTACCTGGACTAGCGGGCCGTTACGAGCAGTACTTC.

This clone has just a few counts. The chain couples TRBV5-1 to TRBJ2-3; 9 nucleotides agree with TRBD2. Per the germline V gene, CDR1 is SGHRS and CDR2 is YFSETQ. This CDR3 region has 17 residues. Losses at the gene ends were 4 bases for V and 3 bases for J; bases not matched to a gene: 12. The CDR3 region is CASSPRAGAGGTDTQYF. The CDR3 nucleotides are TGCGCCAGCAGCCCTAGGGCTGGGGCGGGGGGGACAGATACGCAGTATTTT.

The rearrangement uses TRBV18 and TRBJ2-1; 8 bases line up with TRBD2. CDR1 and CDR2 (germline): KGHSH, LQKENI. There are 15 residues in the CDR3. J was trimmed by 10 bases and V by 3 bases; bases with no gene match: 11. The chain's CDR3 is CASSPPGLALGEQFF. The CDR3 DNA follows: TGTGCCAGCTCACCGCCCGGACTAGCCCTAGGGGAGCAGTTCTTC. The whole variable domain, remainder taken from reference TRBV18 and TRBJ2-1, is NAGVMQNPRHLVRRRGQEARLRCSPMKGHSHVYWYRQLPEEGLKFMVYLQKENIIDESGMPKERFSAEFPKEGPSILRIQQVVRGDSAAYFCASSPPGLALGEQFFGPGTRLTVL.